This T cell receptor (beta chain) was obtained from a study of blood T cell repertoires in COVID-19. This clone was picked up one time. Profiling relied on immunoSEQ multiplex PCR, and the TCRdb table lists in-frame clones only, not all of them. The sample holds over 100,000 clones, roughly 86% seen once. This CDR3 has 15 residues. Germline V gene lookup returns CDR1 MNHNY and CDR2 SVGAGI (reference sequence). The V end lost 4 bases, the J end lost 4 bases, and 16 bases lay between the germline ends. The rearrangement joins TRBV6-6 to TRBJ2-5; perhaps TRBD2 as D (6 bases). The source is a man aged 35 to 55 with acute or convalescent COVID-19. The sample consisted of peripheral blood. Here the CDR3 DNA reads TGTGCCAGCAGTTCAGCGACGGGGCGGGGAGAGACCCAGTACTTC. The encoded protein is CASSSATGRGETQYF.